This T cell receptor beta chain was identified in a study of T cell changes during pregnancy in multiple sclerosis. Germline assignment: CDR1 SGHAT and CDR2 FQNNGV. The V end lost 1 base, the J end lost 3 bases, and 13 bases lay between the germline ends. The CDR3 is made up of 15 amino acids. Some clones are missing from TCRdb's copy, which holds only in-frame ones; the method was immunoSEQ multiplex PCR. Of approximately 88,000 clones listed, 90% to 95% are singletons. The clonotype originates from a female donor with multiple sclerosis, enrolled in a pregnancy study. V is TRBV11-2 and J is TRBJ2-7; D is uncertain. Material: peripheral blood, obtained in the third trimester of pregnancy. The CDR3 region has the DNA TGTGCCAGCAGCTTAGGTCCTAGAAGAAACTACGAGCAGTACTTC. Amino acids: CASSLGPRRNYEQYF.